This T cell receptor beta chain was recovered during a study of T cells expressing NK-cell markers. About the study: Obtained from sorted CD3+CD56+NKG2C+, CD3+CD56+NKG2C- and CD3+CD56-NKG2C+ T cells were the TCR beta repertoires. There were seven HCMV-seropositive donors and one seronegative donor among the eight sequenced.

Germline V gene lookup returns CDR1 DFQATT and CDR2 SNEGSKA (reference sequence). The CDR3 totals 16 residues. TCR beta cDNA was generated via 5'RACE template switching incorporating UMIs. TCRdb re-called the 5' RACE reads and gives one entry per CDR3 protein, without DNA. Its clone listing holds about 440,000 distinct CDR3 sequences. The chain couples TRBV20-1 to TRBJ2-1; the TRBD1 assignment by TCRdb is unverifiable without DNA. The sequence was obtained from a woman aged 18-70 years in good health. Sequences were obtained from blood T cells: a sorted CD56 or NKG2C T cell subset, CD4+ or CD8+ T cells, or bulk PBMC T cells (not recorded which). The CDR3 is CSLLAFGGPRVNEQFF.